This is a list of T cell receptor beta chains from one sample in a study of T cell repertoires in cytomegalovirus infection. These receptors are not linked to any known antigen. TCRdb reanalysed the reads using MiXCR and keeps one entry per CDR3 protein. The sample lists roughly 800,000 distinct CDR3 sequences, under 35% seen once, with approximately 14% in the top ten. This material consisted of cultured CD8+ T cells from PBMCs, taken from culture after CMV antigen stimulation. The receptors were sampled from a human donor in good health (CMV status not recorded). Some clones in this sample may be carry-over from other donors' samples. The CDR3 runs from the conserved cysteine through the conserved F or W. A D gene is named only where the DNA matches it firmly. The size field is filled for only some rows; it gives once, few, many or a size class.

TRBJ2-3,few,TRBV20-1,.,TGCAGTGTCACGACCCCGGGGGATACGCAGTATTTT,CSVTTPGDTQYF
TRBJ2-1,many,TRBV7-2,TRBD1,TGTGCCAGCAGCTTCTGGGACAGGGATTTAGATGAGCAGTTCTTC,CASSFWDRDLDEQFF
TRBJ2-2,few,TRBV7-9,.,TGTGCCATCACCGGGGAGCTGTTTTTT,CAITGELFF
TRBJ2-4,.,TRBV6-1,.,TGTGCCAGCAGTGAAAGGATGGGCGGCATTAAAAACATTCAGTACTTC,CASSERMGGIKNIQYF
TRBJ1-6,few,TRBV27,.,TGTGCCAGCAGTCTACACAGGGCTAATTCACCCCTCCACTTT,CASSLHRANSPLHF
TRBJ1-2,few,TRBV25-1,.,TGTGCCAGCAGTCCGGGGGTAGAGGGCTACACCTTC,CASSPGVEGYTF
TRBJ1-5,.,TRBV2,.,TGTGCCAGCAGGTCGGGGCTGGGATGGGATCAGCCCCAGCATTTT,CASRSGLGWDQPQHF
TRBJ2-7,few,TRBV4-2,.,TGTGCCAGCAGCCAAGAGGGGAACGAGCAGTACTTC,CASSQEGNEQYF
TRBJ2-1,.,TRBV7-9,TRBD1,TGTGCCAGCAGCCCCCGGACAGGGTCCAACAATGAGCAGTTCTTC,CASSPRTGSNNEQFF
TRBJ2-5,.,TRBV6-2/TRBV6-3,.,TGTGCCAGCAGTGGCGCAGGGGTGAGGATAAGGGGTCAAGAGACCCAGTACTTC,CASSGAGVRIRGQETQYF
TRBJ2-2,few,TRBV2,TRBD1,TGTGCCAGCAGGCCCGGACAGGGTTTCGAGGAGCTGTTTTTT,CASRPGQGFEELFF
TRBJ1-5,.,TRBV7-8,.,TGTGCCAGCAGCGCGTACAGGGATCAGCCCCAGCATTTT,CASSAYRDQPQHF
TRBJ1-2,few,TRBV6-1,.,TGTGCCAGCAGTGACCCGGACGACCAGTGGTTTCACTATGGCTACACCTTC,CASSDPDDQWFHYGYTF
TRBJ2-7,.,TRBV6-5,TRBD2,TGTGCCAGCAGCCAAAGGGAGGGTGCTTACGACGAGCAGTACTTC,CASSQREGAYDEQYF
TRBJ1-2,.,TRBV10-3,.,TGTGCCACCCGTTCTCTAACAGGGTGGTATGGCTACACCTTC,CATRSLTGWYGYTF
TRBJ2-1,.,TRBV7-9,TRBD2,TGTGCCAGCAGCTCCTTAGCGGGGGGGCTTACCGATGAGCAGTTCTTC,CASSSLAGGLTDEQFF
TRBJ1-1,.,TRBV5-1,.,TGCGCCAGCAGCTTGGGACGGTGGCCCAACACTGAAGCTTTCTTT,CASSLGRWPNTEAFF
TRBJ2-6,many,TRBV7-9,.,TGTGCCAGCAGTCCCGGGGCGCTTGGGGCCAACGTCCTGACTTTC,CASSPGALGANVLTF
TRBJ2-1,.,TRBV7-8,.,TGTGCCAGCAGCTTGAGACTAGGCCTTAGCTCCTACAATGAGCAGTTCTTC,CASSLRLGLSSYNEQFF
TRBJ1-2,.,TRBV19,TRBD1,TGTGCCAGTACCCCAACAGGGGTTTACTACACCTTC,CASTPTGVYYTF
TRBJ2-7,.,TRBV7-6,.,TGTGCCAGCAGCCTCGGACGCACTCGGGAGCAGTACTTC,CASSLGRTREQYF
TRBJ2-3,.,TRBV19,TRBD1,TGTGCCAGTAGTATAGCGAGGACAGGCCCTGATACGCAGTATTTT,CASSIARTGPDTQYF
TRBJ2-2,.,TRBV18,.,TGTGCCAGCTCACCCTCCGCGGGCGGAGAAACCGGGGAGCTGTTTTTT,CASSPSAGGETGELFF
TRBJ1-1,.,TRBV7-9,TRBD1,TGTGCCAGCAGCTCAGGGAGACAGGGGAGGGAAAAAGCTTTCTTT,CASSSGRQGREKAFF
TRBJ2-1,few,TRBV12-5,.,TGTGCTAGTGGTTTCCAAGCTCGACAGGACGCGAACCATGAGCAGTTCTTC,CASGFQARQDANHEQFF
TRBJ1-1,few,TRBV7-6,.,TGTGCCAGCAGCCCTCCCGGGGCAAGAGCTTTCTTT,CASSPPGARAFF
TRBJ2-3,many,TRBV7-2,TRBD2,TGTGCCAGCAGCTTAGCGCAATTAACTAGCGGGTATGCAGATACGCAGTATTTT,CASSLAQLTSGYADTQYF
TRBJ2-2,.,TRBV20-1,.,TGCAGGGATCTTTCTCGATTTTGGCTAGCCAACACCGGGGAGCTGTTTTTT,CRDLSRFWLANTGELFF
TRBJ2-1,few,TRBV11-2,.,TGTGCCAGCAGCCCTCAGGTTGATGAGCAGTTCTTC,CASSPQVDEQFF
TRBJ2-1,.,TRBV13,.,TGTGCCAGCAGCTTTACTCGATCCCGGGAGCAGTTCTTC,CASSFTRSREQFF
TRBJ2-2,.,TRBV27,.,TGTGCCAGCAGTTTTTGGGGGGGGGCGATCGGGGAGCTGTTTTTT,CASSFWGGAIGELFF
TRBJ2-2,.,TRBV23-1,.,TGCGCCAGCAGTCAATCATCAGGGTTCACCGGGGAGCTGTTTTTT,CASSQSSGFTGELFF
TRBJ1-2,.,TRBV6-5,.,TGTGCCAGCAGTTACAAGAACTCATATGGCTACACCTTC,CASSYKNSYGYTF
TRBJ2-7,.,TRBV15,.,TGTGCCGTAGGGGGATACGAGCAGTACTTC,CAVGGYEQYF
TRBJ2-2,few,TRBV25-1,.,TGTGCCAGCAGGACCGGGGAAAAGAACACCGGGGAGCTGTTTTTT,CASRTGEKNTGELFF
TRBJ2-3,few,TRBV12-3/TRBV12-4,TRBD2,TGTGCCAGCAGCGCTGGAGAGCGGGGCGTAACAGATACGCAGTATTTT,CASSAGERGVTDTQYF
TRBJ2-1,.,TRBV5-6,.,TGTGCCAGCTGGCGGGCTAGCAATGAGCAGTTCTTC,CASWRASNEQFF
TRBJ2-4,.,TRBV19,.,TGTGCCAGTAGTATGGCGCAGGGTCCCCGGGACATTCAGTACTTC,CASSMAQGPRDIQYF
TRBJ2-2,many,TRBV7-6,.,TGTGCCAGCAGCACCACTCGGGGGGCCGGTGGCGGGGAGCTGTTTTTT,CASSTTRGAGGGELFF
TRBJ1-1,.,TRBV4-2,.,TGTGCCAGCAGCCACGAAACCGGGGAAGCTTTCTTT,CASSHETGEAFF